This entry concerns a single T cell receptor beta chain. Its antigen is as yet unknown. Here immunoSEQ multiplex PCR was the method, and the copy in TCRdb shows in-frame clones only, minus some. In the table there are tens of thousands of clones, around 87% of which are singletons. This specimen comes from a study of OX40 agonist ivuxolimab in advanced cancers. The ends were cut back, 4 bases at V and 1 base at J, with 7 bases in the middle. Germline values: CDR1 SGHTA, CDR2 FQGTGA. The CDR3 has 13 amino acids. The study, taken as a whole, reports: There were also nonresponders showing low normalized T-cell clonal expansion.

The chain uses TRBV7-3 and TRBJ1-1, with a tentative D call TRBD1 (5 bases). The sequence came from an adult with an advanced solid tumor such as melanoma, head and neck, liver or kidney cancer. The input for sequencing was CD4+ or CD8+ T cells sorted from blood, taken in a trial of the OX40 agonist ivuxolimab. The CDR3 nucleotides read TGTGCCAGCAGCTGGACAACGAACACTGAAGCTTTCTTT. This sequence encodes CASSWTTNTEAFF. The whole variable domain, filled in from reference TRBV7-3 and TRBJ1-1, reads GAGVSQTPSNKVTEKGKYVELRCDPISGHTALYWYRQSLGQGPEFLIYFQGTGAADDSGLPNDRFFAVRPEGSVSTLKIQRTERGDSAVYLCASSWTTNTEAFFGQGTRLTVV.